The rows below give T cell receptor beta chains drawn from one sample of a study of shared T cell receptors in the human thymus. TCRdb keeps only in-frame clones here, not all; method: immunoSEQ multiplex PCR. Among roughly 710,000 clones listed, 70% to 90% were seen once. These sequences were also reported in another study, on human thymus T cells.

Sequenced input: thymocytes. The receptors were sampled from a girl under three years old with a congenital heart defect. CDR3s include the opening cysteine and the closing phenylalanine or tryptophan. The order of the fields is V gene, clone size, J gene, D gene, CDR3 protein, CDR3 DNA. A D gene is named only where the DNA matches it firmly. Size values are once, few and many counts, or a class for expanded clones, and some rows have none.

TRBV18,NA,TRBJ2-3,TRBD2,CASSPGTSGARRSSTDTQYF,TGTGCCAGCTCACCCGGGACTAGCGGGGCCCGGCGGTCTAGCACAGATACGCAGTATTTT
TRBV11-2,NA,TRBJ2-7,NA,CASTASPLGGHYEQYF,TGTGCCAGCACCGCTTCCCCTCTGGGTGGGCACTACGAGCAGTACTTC
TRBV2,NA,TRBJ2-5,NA,CASRANPSAGPQYF,TGTGCCAGCAGGGCGAACCCTAGCGCCGGGCCCCAGTACTTC
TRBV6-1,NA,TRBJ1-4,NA,CASSEAKEKLFF,TGTGCCAGCAGTGAAGCGAAGGAGAAACTGTTTTTT
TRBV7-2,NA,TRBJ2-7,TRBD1,CASSLVRTGIHEQYF,TGTGCCAGCAGCTTAGTCCGGACAGGGATCCACGAGCAGTACTTC
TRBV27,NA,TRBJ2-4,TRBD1,CASLPKPPIYRGGGAKNIQYF,TGTGCCAGCCTACCTAAGCCGCCAATCTACAGGGGTGGGGGAGCCAAAAACATTCAGTACTTC
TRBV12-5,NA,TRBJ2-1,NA,CASGLGSGSSNEQFF,TGTGCTAGTGGTTTGGGCTCGGGGAGTTCGAATGAGCAGTTCTTC
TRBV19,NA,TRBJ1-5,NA,CASSTGNQPQHF,TGTGCCAGTTCGACAGGCAATCAGCCCCAGCATTTT
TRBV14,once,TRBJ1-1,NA,CASSRRQAHPEAFF,TGTGCCAGCAGCCGAAGACAGGCGCACCCTGAAGCTTTCTTT
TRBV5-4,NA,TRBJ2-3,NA,CASSFGQGRSTDTQYF,TGTGCCAGCAGCTTTGGTCAGGGCCGCAGCACAGATACGCAGTATTTT
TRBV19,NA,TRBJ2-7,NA,CASSIWRGGSYEQYF,TGTGCCAGTAGTATTTGGAGGGGGGGTAGCTACGAGCAGTACTTC
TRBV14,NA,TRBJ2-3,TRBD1,CASSQAPGTGMFTDTQYF,TGTGCCAGCAGCCAAGCCCCCGGGACAGGGATGTTCACAGATACGCAGTATTTT
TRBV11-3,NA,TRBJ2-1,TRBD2,CASSLPWRTSGPYNEQFF,TGTGCCAGCAGCTTACCATGGAGGACTAGCGGACCCTACAATGAGCAGTTCTTC
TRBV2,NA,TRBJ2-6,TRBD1,CASSEWDRGSGANVLTF,TGTGCCAGCAGTGAATGGGACAGGGGATCTGGGGCCAACGTCCTGACTTTC
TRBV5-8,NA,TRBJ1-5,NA,CASSLGNKEEGNQPQHF,TGTGCCAGCAGCTTGGGTAACAAGGAGGAGGGCAATCAGCCCCAGCATTTT
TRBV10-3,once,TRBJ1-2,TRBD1,CAISPGTGVTYGYTF,TGTGCCATCAGTCCCGGGACAGGGGTTACCTATGGCTACACCTTC
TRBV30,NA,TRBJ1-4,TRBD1,CAWVPGQGRVATNEKLFF,TGTGCCTGGGTACCGGGACAGGGAAGAGTTGCAACTAATGAAAAACTGTTTTTT
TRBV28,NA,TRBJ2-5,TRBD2,CASSLVGSGGEETQYF,TGTGCCAGCAGTTTAGTGGGTAGCGGGGGGGAAGAGACCCAGTACTTC
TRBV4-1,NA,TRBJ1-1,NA,CASSPTRGGPNTEAFF,TGCGCCAGCAGCCCGACCCGGGGGGGGCCGAACACTGAAGCTTTCTTT
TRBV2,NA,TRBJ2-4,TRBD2,CASSRLAGGRVYENIQYF,TGTGCCAGCAGCCGACTAGCGGGGGGGCGTGTATATGAAAACATTCAGTACTTC
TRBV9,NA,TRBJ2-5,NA,CASSGERSETQYF,TGTGCCAGCAGCGGCGAAAGATCAGAGACCCAGTACTTC
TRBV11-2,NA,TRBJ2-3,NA,CASSLDLRGGTDTQYF,TGTGCCAGCAGCTTAGATCTACGGGGTGGCACAGATACGCAGTATTTT
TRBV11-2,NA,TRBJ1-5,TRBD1,CASSLDTGGGQPQHF,TGTGCCAGCAGCCTTGATACAGGGGGAGGTCAGCCCCAGCATTTT
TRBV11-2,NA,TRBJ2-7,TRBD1,CASSWRSLRSGGPYEQYF,TGTGCCAGCAGCTGGCGGAGTTTAAGGTCAGGGGGCCCCTACGAGCAGTACTTC
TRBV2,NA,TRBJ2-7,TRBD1,CASSVGQEIYEQYF,TGTGCCAGCAGTGTGGGACAGGAGATCTACGAGCAGTACTTC
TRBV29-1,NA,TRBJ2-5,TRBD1,CSGRRGLETQYF,TGCAGCGGTCGCAGGGGGCTGGAGACCCAGTACTTC
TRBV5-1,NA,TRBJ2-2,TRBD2,CASSSYDRGGKGGELFF,TGCGCCAGCAGCTCCTACGACCGGGGGGGTAAGGGCGGGGAGCTGTTTTTT
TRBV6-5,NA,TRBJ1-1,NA,CASARVKGTEAFF,TGTGCCAGCGCTAGGGTAAAGGGGACTGAAGCTTTCTTT
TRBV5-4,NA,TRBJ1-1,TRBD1,CASSDPRTGNTEAFF,TGTGCCAGCAGCGACCCTCGGACAGGGAACACTGAAGCTTTCTTT
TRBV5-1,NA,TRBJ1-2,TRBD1,CASSLDRENGYTF,TGCGCCAGCAGTCTGGACAGGGAGAATGGCTACACCTTC
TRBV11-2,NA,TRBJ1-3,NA,CASSLGHDSGNTIYF,TGTGCCAGCAGCTTGGGGCATGACTCTGGAAACACCATATATTTT
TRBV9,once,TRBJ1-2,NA,CASSVEELTNYGYTF,TGTGCCAGCAGCGTAGAGGAGCTTACTAACTATGGCTACACCTTC
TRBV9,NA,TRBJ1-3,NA,CASGNSRGNTIYF,TGTGCCAGCGGAAACAGCCGAGGAAACACCATATATTTT
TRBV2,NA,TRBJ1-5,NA,CASSDKKDSSNQPQHF,TGTGCCAGCAGTGATAAAAAGGACAGCAGCAATCAGCCCCAGCATTTT
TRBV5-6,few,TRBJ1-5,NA,CASSRAPNQPQHF,TGTGCCAGCAGCCGCGCCCCCAATCAGCCCCAGCATTTT
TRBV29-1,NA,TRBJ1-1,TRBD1,CSVPLTRTVKGAGNTEAFF,TGCAGCGTGCCGTTGACTCGGACAGTTAAGGGGGCTGGGAACACTGAAGCTTTCTTT
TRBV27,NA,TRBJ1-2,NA,CASARGPKLAMIYGYTF,TGTGCCAGCGCTAGAGGACCGAAGCTAGCGATGATCTATGGCTACACCTTC
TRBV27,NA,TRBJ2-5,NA,CASSSQETQYF,TGTGCCAGCAGTTCTCAAGAGACCCAGTACTTC
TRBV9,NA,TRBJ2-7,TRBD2,CASSVAPGLGTSYEQYF,TGTGCCAGCAGCGTCGCGCCGGGACTAGGGACCTCCTACGAGCAGTACTTC
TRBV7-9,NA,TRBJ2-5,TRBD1,CASSLAVGTEKETQYF,TGTGCCAGCAGCTTAGCAGTAGGGACAGAGAAAGAGACCCAGTACTTC
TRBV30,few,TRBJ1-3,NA,CAWTAGAASGNTIYF,TGTGCCTGGACGGCAGGGGCCGCTTCTGGAAACACCATATATTTT
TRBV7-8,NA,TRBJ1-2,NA,CASSFWRPRTSLSQGGYTF,TGTGCCAGCAGCTTTTGGCGGCCGAGGACTTCCCTAAGCCAAGGTGGCTACACCTTC
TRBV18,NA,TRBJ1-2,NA,CASSRSWEGPSPYGYTF,TGTGCCAGCTCCAGATCCTGGGAGGGACCCAGCCCCTATGGCTACACCTTC
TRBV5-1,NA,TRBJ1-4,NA,CASSLFPGDEKLFF,TGCGCCAGCAGCTTGTTTCCGGGGGATGAAAAACTGTTTTTT
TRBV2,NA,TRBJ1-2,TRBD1,CASRPGQGFNVYGYTF,TGTGCCAGCAGGCCGGGACAGGGGTTCAACGTCTATGGCTACACCTTC
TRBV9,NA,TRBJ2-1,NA,CASSVENRSNSYNEQFF,TGTGCCAGCAGCGTAGAAAACAGATCAAACTCCTACAATGAGCAGTTCTTC
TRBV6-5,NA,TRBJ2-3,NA,CASSYSGQGTDTQYF,TGTGCCAGCAGTTACTCGGGGCAGGGCACAGATACGCAGTATTTT
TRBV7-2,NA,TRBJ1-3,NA,CASILRGNTIYF,TGTGCCAGCATTTTACGGGGAAACACCATATATTTT
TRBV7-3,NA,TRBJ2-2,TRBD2,CASSPHGTSNTGELFF,TGTGCCAGCAGCCCACACGGGACTAGCAATACCGGGGAGCTGTTTTTT
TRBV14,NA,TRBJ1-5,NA,CASSAAGNQPQHF,TGTGCCAGCAGCGCGGCTGGGAATCAGCCCCAGCATTTT
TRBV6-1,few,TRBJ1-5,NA,CASSGGDGTNQPQHF,TGTGCCAGCAGCGGCGGGGACGGAACCAATCAGCCCCAGCATTTT
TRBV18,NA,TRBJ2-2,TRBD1,CASSRIGTGRPGELFF,TGTGCCAGCTCACGGATCGGGACAGGGCGACCCGGGGAGCTGTTTTTT
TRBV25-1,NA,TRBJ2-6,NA,CASSDSASGANVLTF,TGTGCCAGCAGTGACAGTGCTTCTGGGGCCAACGTCCTGACTTTC
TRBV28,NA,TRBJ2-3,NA,CASTILNGWYPSTSTDTQYF,TGTGCCAGCACAATACTAAACGGGTGGTATCCGTCGACTAGCACAGATACGCAGTATTTT
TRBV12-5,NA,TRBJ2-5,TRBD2,CASGLDGTTARETQYF,TGTGCTAGTGGTTTGGATGGGACTACGGCCCGAGAGACCCAGTACTTC